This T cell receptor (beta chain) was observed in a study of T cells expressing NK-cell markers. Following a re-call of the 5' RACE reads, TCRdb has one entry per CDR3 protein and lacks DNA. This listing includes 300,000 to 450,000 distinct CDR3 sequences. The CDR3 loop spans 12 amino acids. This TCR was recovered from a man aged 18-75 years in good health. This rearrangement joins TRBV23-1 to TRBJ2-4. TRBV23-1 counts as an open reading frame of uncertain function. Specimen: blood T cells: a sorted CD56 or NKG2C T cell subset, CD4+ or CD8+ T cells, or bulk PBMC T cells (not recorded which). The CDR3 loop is CASSQYLNIQYF.